These T cell receptor beta chains were read from a single sample in a study of blood T cell repertoires in COVID-19. Produced via immunoSEQ multiplex PCR; TCRdb's table is partial and in-frame only. The data show around 260,000 clones, approximately 90% seen once. Sequencing was done on a sample of peripheral blood. Receptors originate from a man aged 30-40 years with acute or convalescent COVID-19. The CDR3 runs from the conserved cysteine through the conserved F or W. Fields, in order: J gene, clone size, D gene, CDR3 length, V gene, CDR3 DNA, CDR3 protein. D genes are given only for firm matches. For some rows the clone size is stated as once, few or many, or as a class when expanded; others skip it.

TRBJ1-2 | NA | NA | 15 | TRBV28 | TGTGCCAGCAGTCCAGCGGGACATACTAACTATGGCTACACCTTC | CASSPAGHTNYGYTF
TRBJ1-6 | NA | TRBD1 | 14 | TRBV10-3 | TGTGCCATCTCAAGGGACAGGGATAATTCACCCCTCCACTTT | CAISRDRDNSPLHF
TRBJ1-5 | NA | NA | 12 | TRBV30 | TGTGCCTGGGCCGGACAGAATCAGCCCCAGCATTTT | CAWAGQNQPQHF
TRBJ1-1 | NA | NA | 12 | TRBV27 | TGTGCCAGCAGAAAGCGCTCCACTGAAGCTTTCTTT | CASRKRSTEAFF
TRBJ1-5 | NA | NA | 13 | TRBV19 | TGTGCCAGTAGTATTAAACAGAATCAGCCCCAGCATTTT | CASSIKQNQPQHF
TRBJ2-1 | NA | TRBD2 | 19 | TRBV3-1/TRBV3-2 | TGTGCCAGCAGCCAAGACGAGAACGGGGGGGCCAGCTCCTACAATGAGCAGTTCTTC | CASSQDENGGASSYNEQFF
TRBJ1-2 | NA | TRBD1 | 14 | TRBV10-3 | TGTGCCACCCTCCCGGGACAGGGGGTGTATGGCTACACCTTC | CATLPGQGVYGYTF
TRBJ2-2 | NA | NA | 16 | TRBV4-2 | TGTGCCAGCAGCCAAGATCCGACTAGAGTAGCCGGGGAGCTGTTTTTT | CASSQDPTRVAGELFF
TRBJ2-5 | NA | TRBD2 | 15 | TRBV7-8 | TGTGCCAGCAGCTCCGATGTAGCGGGGCTGGGGACCCAGTACTTC | CASSSDVAGLGTQYF
TRBJ2-1 | NA | NA | 16 | TRBV6-1 | TGTGCCAGCAGTGTCGGAACTACCCCTACTTACAATGAGCAGTTCTTC | CASSVGTTPTYNEQFF
TRBJ1-2 | NA | NA | 14 | TRBV3-1/TRBV3-2 | TGTGCCAGCAGCCAAGGGGTGGGGGCAGTTGGCTACACCTTC | CASSQGVGAVGYTF
TRBJ2-7 | NA | TRBD1 | 16 | TRBV28 | TGTGCCAGCAGCCCACTCGGGACAGGGGTTACCTACGAGCAGTACTTC | CASSPLGTGVTYEQYF
TRBJ2-5 | NA | TRBD2 | 17 | TRBV7-6 | TGTGCCAGCAGCTTCCCCGAAGGACTAGCGGGGATGGGGGCCCAGTACTTC | CASSFPEGLAGMGAQYF
TRBJ1-1 | NA | NA | 13 | TRBV28 | TGTGCCAGCAGTCAAACCAGGAGGACTGAAGCTTTCTTT | CASSQTRRTEAFF
TRBJ2-7 | NA | NA | 13 | TRBV30 | TGTGCCTGGAGTGCTCGGCTAGGGGGCGAGCAGTACTTC | CAWSARLGGEQYF
TRBJ1-1 | NA | NA | 14 | TRBV4-2 | TGTGCCAGCAGCCAACGGTTGTATGGGCCTGAAGCTTTCTTT | CASSQRLYGPEAFF
TRBJ2-7 | NA | TRBD2 | 15 | TRBV4-1 | TGCGCCAGCAGCCAAGCTCAAGCGGGAGTGGGCGAGCAGTACTTC | CASSQAQAGVGEQYF
TRBJ1-5 | NA | NA | 13 | TRBV6-5 | TGTGCCAGCAGCCCGGTTAGCAATCAGCCCCAGCATTTT | CASSPVSNQPQHF
TRBJ1-5 | NA | NA | 15 | TRBV6-6 | TGTGCCAGCAGCACACGGGGTTCAGGCAATCAGCCCCAGCATTTT | CASSTRGSGNQPQHF
TRBJ2-1 | NA | TRBD2 | 18 | TRBV11-2 | TGTGCCAGCAGCTTAGATAGGGGAAGCGGGGGGGCAAAAAATGAGCAGTTCTTC | CASSLDRGSGGAKNEQFF
TRBJ2-2 | few | TRBD2 | 15 | TRBV5-4 | TGTGCCAGCAGCAGCGGACTAGCGGGTACCGGGGAGCTGTTTTTT | CASSSGLAGTGELFF
TRBJ1-1 | NA | NA | 14 | TRBV19 | TGTGCCAGTAGTTCCAGAGGGGGGAACACTGAAGCTTTCTTT | CASSSRGGNTEAFF
TRBJ1-2 | NA | NA | 16 | TRBV11-2 | TGTGCCAGCAGCCCCGGGTCTGGAGCAGAGCTGTATGGCTACACCTTC | CASSPGSGAELYGYTF
TRBJ2-7 | NA | NA | 14 | TRBV11-2 | TGTGCCAGCAGCTTATCGGTACCTACCTACGAGCAGTACTTC | CASSLSVPTYEQYF
TRBJ1-5 | NA | NA | 16 | TRBV7-8 | TGTGCCAGCAGCTCAAATACAGGTCCTATTAATCAGCCCCAGCATTTT | CASSSNTGPINQPQHF
TRBJ2-3 | NA | NA | 13 | TRBV6-1 | TGTGCCAGCAGTGAGAACAGGCCGAACGCGCAGTATTTT | CASSENRPNAQYF
TRBJ1-4 | NA | TRBD1 | 14 | TRBV15 | TGTGCCACCAGCAGGGACAGGGGGAATGAAAAACTGTTTTTT | CATSRDRGNEKLFF
TRBJ2-3 | NA | TRBD2 | 15 | TRBV7-9 | TGTGCCAGCAGCTCGATAGCGGGGGGCGGAGATACGCAGTATTTT | CASSSIAGGGDTQYF
TRBJ1-1 | NA | TRBD1 | 15 | TRBV5-4 | TGTGCCAGCAGCTTGAAGGGACAGGGAGTCCCTGAAGCTTTCTTT | CASSLKGQGVPEAFF
TRBJ2-7 | NA | NA | 14 | TRBV6-5 | TGTGCCAGCAGTTACTCGGAGGAAGGATACGAGCAGTACTTC | CASSYSEEGYEQYF
TRBJ1-5 | few | NA | 16 | TRBV6-1 | TGTGCCAGCAGTGAGCTGACCGCGGTGGGCAATCAGCCCCAGCATTTT | CASSELTAVGNQPQHF
TRBJ2-7 | NA | NA | 16 | TRBV6-6 | TGTGCCAGCAGTTACTCGGGGCGTTTCCCTTACTACGAGCAGTACTTC | CASSYSGRFPYYEQYF
TRBJ1-5 | NA | NA | 15 | TRBV9 | TGTGCCAGCAGCATCGGACAGTCCAGCAATCAGCCCCAGCATTTT | CASSIGQSSNQPQHF
TRBJ1-2 | NA | NA | 13 | TRBV3-1/TRBV3-2 | TGTGCCAGCAGGGATACAGGGTACTATGGCTACACCTTC | CASRDTGYYGYTF
TRBJ1-1 | NA | NA | 13 | TRBV4-1 | TGCGCCAGCCATGGACTCATGAACACTGAAGCTTTCTTT | CASHGLMNTEAFF
TRBJ2-3 | NA | TRBD2 | 15 | TRBV5-1 | TGCGCCAGCAGTCAACAGCGGGGAAGCACAGATACGCAGTATTTT | CASSQQRGSTDTQYF